This TCR beta chain came from a study of blood T cell repertoires in COVID-19. Background on the study: Acute and convalescent COVID-19 samples came from the United States, Italy and Spain.

Original data processing: Amplification of reference gene primers provided the estimated nucleated cell counts. Using immunoSEQ multiplex PCR, the repertoire was profiled, and TCRdb retains in-frame clones only, with some absent. From that table come the V and J calls and clone size; the DNA was used to work out D and trimming. Among 300,000 to 350,000 clones listed, approximately 89% were seen once. Seattle patients were enrolled during active infection and followed longitudinally. CDR1 is SGHVS and CDR2 is FNYEAQ in the germline V gene. This CDR3 region has 13 residues. V lost 0 bases and J 13 bases, leaving 15 bases between the germline ends.

The clonotype comes from a woman aged 55 to 70 with COVID-19, enrolled during active disease. Sequencing was carried out using peripheral blood. The V call is TRBV7-6, the J call TRBJ1-2; D is possibly TRBD1 (6 bases). CDR3 sequence: CASSLARTEGATF. CDR3 in DNA: TGTGCCAGCAGCTTAGCCAGGACAGAAGGGGCCACCTTC.